The 32 T cell receptor beta chains given below trace back to one sample, sequenced in a study of cytomegalovirus exposure and HLA in healthy donors. Here immunoSEQ multiplex PCR was the method, and the copy in TCRdb shows in-frame clones only, minus some. The sample holds under 400,000 clones, 75% to 90% seen once. The sequencing sample was made of PBMCs. These receptors all stem from a woman under 30 in good health and CMV-seronegative.

This clone was counted between two and nine times. This rearrangement joins TRBV28 to TRBJ1-2; maybe TRBD1 (6 bases). This CDR3 contains 14 residues. Germline CDR1 is MDHEN and CDR2 is SYDVKM. Trimming shortened V by 5 bases and J by 3 bases, and 13 bases separated the two germline ends. The CDR3: CASSGTGSHYGYTF. The DNA of the CDR3 is TGTGCCAGCAGTGGTACAGGGAGTCACTATGGCTACACCTTC.

The table lists this clone with a few counts. The V call is TRBV7-2, the J call TRBJ2-5; 7 nucleotides agree with TRBD1. The CDR3 has 13 amino acids. J gave up 4 bases and V 3 bases, and 2 bases lay outside the gene matches. CDR1 and CDR2 (germline): SGHTA, FQGNSA. CDR3 DNA sequence: TGTGCCAGCAGCTTTAACAGGGGAGAGACCCAGTACTTC. This gives the protein CASSFNRGETQYF.

The chain has TRBV6-1 and TRBJ1-3; weak D call: TRBD1 (5 bases). Germline-derived CDR1 and CDR2 are MNHNS and SASEGT. The CDR3 totals 15 residues. V was pared by 7 bases and J by 0 bases, with 13 bases between. This CDR3 reads CASTGTPSSGNTIYF. The CDR3 DNA follows: TGTGCCAGCACCGGGACTCCTAGCTCTGGAAACACCATATATTTT.

J is TRBJ1-2 and V is TRBV7-9; D not certain. The germline V and J ends were trimmed by 1 base and 4 bases, with 10 bases remaining between them. The CDR3 contains 14 residues. Germline CDR1 and CDR2: SEHNR and FQNEAQ (reference sequence). The CDR3 protein is CASSLVSAVYGYTF. In DNA, the CDR3 is TGTGCCAGCAGCTTAGTGTCTGCGGTCTATGGCTACACCTTC. Filled out from reference TRBV7-9 and TRBJ1-2, the complete variable domain reads DTGVSQNPRHKITKRGQNVTFRCDPISEHNRLYWYRQTLGQGPEFLTYFQNEAQLEKSRLLSDRFSAERPKGSFSTLEIQRTEQGDSAMYLCASSLVSAVYGYTFGSGTRLTVV.

The rearrangement uses TRBV7-9 and TRBJ2-1, with 9 bases aligning to TRBD1. The V gene's germline CDR1 is SEHNR and CDR2 FQNEAQ (reference sequence). With 5 bases clipped from V and 0 bases from J, the junction kept 11 bases outside the gene matches. The CDR3 extends over 18 amino acids. The DNA of the CDR3 is TGTGCCAGCAGCCCGACCGGGACAGGGTTGGACTCCTACAATGAGCAGTTCTTC. As protein: CASSPTGTGLDSYNEQFF. Variable domain in full (rest from reference TRBV7-9 and TRBJ2-1): DTGVSQNPRHKITKRGQNVTFRCDPISEHNRLYWYRQTLGQGPEFLTYFQNEAQLEKSRLLSDRFSAERPKGSFSTLEIQRTEQGDSAMYLCASSPTGTGLDSYNEQFFGPGTRLTVL.

The chain couples TRBV18 to TRBJ2-1; 9 bases map to TRBD2. With V trimmed by 1 base and J by 7 bases, 11 bases remained unmatched. Germline lookup yields CDR1 KGHSH and CDR2 LQKENI. The CDR3 extends over 17 amino acids. In DNA, the CDR3 is TGTGCCAGCTCACCACGAATGCGGGGGGGGCTTGGGAATGAGCAGTTCTTC. Protein product: CASSPRMRGGLGNEQFF.

The chain combines TRBV6-5 with TRBJ2-7; perhaps TRBD1 as D (5 bases). The CDR3 runs to 13 residues. CDR1 is MNHEY, CDR2 SVGAGI, per germline. Deletions cut 6 bases from V and 0 bases from J, with 9 bases between. The DNA for the CDR3 is TGTGCCAGCAGAAGGGGAAGCTCCTACGAGCAGTACTTC. Its translation: CASRRGSSYEQYF.

This chain connects TRBV7-8 to TRBJ1-2; no definite D call. The CDR3 loop spans 15 amino acids. Trimming shortened V by 7 bases and J by 8 bases, and 23 bases separated the two germline ends. The germline CDR1 and CDR2 sequences are SGHVS and FQNEAQ. For the CDR3, the DNA is TGTGCCAGCACCCAAATAGACCCCGGGGTTCAAGGCTACACCTTC. Amino acid sequence: CASTQIDPGVQGYTF.

The J gene is TRBJ2-5, the V gene TRBV6-6, with 7 bases lining up with TRBD2. Germline V lookup: CDR1 MNHNY, CDR2 SVGAGI (reference sequence). J was trimmed by 4 bases and V by 4 bases; bases with no gene match: 0. The CDR3 runs 12 residues. The CDR3: CASSWGGETQYF. As DNA, the CDR3 is TGTGCCAGCAGTTGGGGGGGAGAGACCCAGTACTTC.

CDR3 protein: CASSGRTGTYEQYF. The CDR3 DNA sequence: TGTGCCAGCAGCGGTCGGACGGGGACCTACGAGCAGTACTTC. The V call is TRBV5-4, the J call TRBJ2-7; D perhaps matches TRBD2 (5 bases). The CDR3 length is 14 residues. The V gene's germline CDR1 is SGHNT and CDR2 YYREEE (reference sequence). V lost 4 bases to trimming and J lost 2 bases, with 13 bases between them.

The V call is TRBV6-1, the J call TRBJ1-6, with no clear D. Trimming left V 8 bases short and J 3 bases short, with 8 bases between. Germline CDR1 and CDR2: MNHNS and SASEGT. The CDR3 runs 13 residues. As DNA, the CDR3 is TGTGCCAGCGAAGCCGTCTATAATTCACCCCTCCACTTT. Protein sequence: CASEAVYNSPLHF.

CDR3 sequence: CASSSRHIAGVRYEQYF. The DNA of the CDR3 is TGTGCCAGCAGTTCTCGGCACATAGCGGGAGTTAGGTACGAGCAGTACTTC. The chain has TRBV27 and TRBJ2-7; 9 bases agree with TRBD2. CDR1 is MNHEY and CDR2 is SMNVEV in the germline V gene (reference sequence). The CDR3 has 17 amino acids. J gave up 4 bases and V 4 bases, and 14 bases lay outside the gene matches.

V usage is TRBV11-2 and J usage is TRBJ2-3, with 7 nucleotides matching TRBD2. Germline CDR1 reads SGHAT; CDR2 reads FQNNGV. The CDR3 extends over 17 amino acids. V was clipped by 0 bases and J by 4 bases; unmatched bases: 10. The DNA for the CDR3 is TGTGCCAGCAGCTTAGATCTCGGGCGGGGAGGGTCAGATACGCAGTATTTT. Amino acid sequence: CASSLDLGRGGSDTQYF.

The J gene is TRBJ2-1, the V gene TRBV27; 9 bases match TRBD2. V gave up 2 bases and J gave up 8 bases; unmatched junction bases: 13. CDR3 length equals 17 residues. Germline V gene data show CDR1 as MNHEY and CDR2 as SMNVEV (reference sequence). The DNA of the CDR3 is TGTGCCAGCAGTTTAGGTGCGGGGGGGCCTTTCGTCGATGAGCAGTTCTTC. Translated, it gives CASSLGAGGPFVDEQFF.

This clone has just one count. The V call is TRBV2, the J call TRBJ2-2; 14 bases are a match to TRBD2. CDR1 is SNHLY and CDR2 is FYNNEI in the germline V gene. Unmatched junction bases numbered 8, after V lost 3 bases and J lost 5 bases. This CDR3 is built from 18 residues. The CDR3 region has the DNA TGTGCCAGCAGTGACACCGGGACTAGCGGGAGTGTAACCGGGGAGCTGTTTTTT. This encodes CASSDTGTSGSVTGELFF.

This clone was counted once. The chain recombines TRBV6-6 with TRBJ2-5, with 7 bases that match TRBD1. CDR3 length equals 13 residues. CDR1 is MNHNY and CDR2 is SVGAGI in the germline V gene (reference sequence). Trimming removed 8 bases from V and 3 bases from J; junction bases left unmatched: 6. The CDR3 reads CASRLGGEETQYF. CDR3 in DNA: TGTGCCAGCCGGTTAGGGGGCGAAGAGACCCAGTACTTC.

The chain recombines TRBV5-5 with TRBJ1-6; no firm D call. CDR1 and CDR2 from the germline V gene are SGHKS and YYEKEE (reference sequence). Trimming removed 1 base from V and 0 bases from J, with 8 bases in between. This CDR3 contains 16 residues. CDR3 loop: CASSLYGSSYNSPLHF. CDR3 in DNA: TGTGCCAGCAGCTTGTATGGGAGCTCCTATAATTCACCCCTCCACTTT. The full variable domain, completed using reference TRBV5-5 and TRBJ1-6, is DAGVTQSPTHLIKTRGQQVTLRCSPISGHKSVSWYQQVLGQGPQFIFQYYEKEERGRGNFPDRFSARQFPNYSSELNVNALLLGDSALYLCASSLYGSSYNSPLHFGNGTRLTVT.

This clone appeared once. The chain links TRBV2 to TRBJ1-3, with D possibly TRBD1 on 5 matching bases. The germline CDR1 and CDR2 sequences are SNHLY and FYNNEI. The V and J ends lost 9 bases and 3 bases respectively, with 15 bases between them. The CDR3 spans 14 residues. CDR3 nucleotide sequence: TGTGCCAGTGCAAGCGGGGGAGGTGGAAACACCATATATTTT. Translating it yields CASASGGGGNTIYF.

In nucleotides, the CDR3 is TGTGCCAGCAGCTTACGTCGGGACAGCTCCTACAATGAGCAGTTCTTC. Translating gives CASSLRRDSSYNEQFF. This sequence joins TRBV7-3 and TRBJ2-1; 7 nucleotides match TRBD1. CDR3 size: 16 residues. Germline trimming cut 2 bases from V and 0 bases from J; bases unmatched to any gene: 4. Germline lookup yields CDR1 SGHTA and CDR2 FQGTGA.

V usage is TRBV7-6 and J usage is TRBJ2-3; D might be TRBD1 (5 bases). V was trimmed by 0 bases and J by 5 bases, leaving 12 bases between them. The CDR3 is 15 residues long. Germline CDR1 SGHVS, CDR2 FNYEAQ. The CDR3 region has the DNA TGTGCCAGCAGCTTAGCGGCAGGGCCGCGAGATACGCAGTATTTT. This encodes CASSLAAGPRDTQYF.

V usage is TRBV27 and J usage is TRBJ2-1, with D tentatively TRBD1 (5 bases). The CDR3 has 14 amino acids. With 4 bases removed from V and 8 bases from J, the gap between germline ends came to 15 bases. Germline CDR1 MNHEY, CDR2 SMNVEV (reference sequence). The CDR3 loop reads CASSSLEWGDEQFF. In DNA form, the CDR3 reads TGTGCCAGCAGTTCCCTAGAATGGGGCGATGAGCAGTTCTTC.

This clone was observed a few times. J is TRBJ1-2 and V is TRBV7-8; 9 nucleotides agree with TRBD1. This CDR3 is 13 amino acids long. V trimming: 5 bases; J trimming: 8 bases; junction bases outside the gene matches: 6. Germline CDR1 reads SGHVS; CDR2 reads FQNEAQ. The CDR3 loop reads CASSQGTGRGYTF. For the CDR3, the DNA is TGTGCCAGCAGCCAGGGGACAGGGAGAGGCTACACCTTC.

The chain employs TRBV28 and TRBJ2-1, with D hard to call. V was shortened by 4 bases and J by 8 bases, with 3 bases between the two germline ends. Germline loops: CDR1 MDHEN, CDR2 SYDVKM. The CDR3 is 10 residues long. CDR3 nucleotide sequence: TGTGCCAGCAGTTCCGATGAGCAGTTCTTC. Residues: CASSSDEQFF. Full variable domain (missing parts from reference TRBV28 and TRBJ2-1): DVKVTQSSRYLVKRTGEKVFLECVQDMDHENMFWYRQDPGLGLRLIYFSYDVKMKEKGDIPEGYSVSREKKERFSLILESASTNQTSMYLCASSSDEQFFGPGTRLTVL.

The rearrangement uses TRBV4-1 and TRBJ1-2; 12 bases are shared with TRBD1. Per the germline V gene, CDR1 is MGHRA and CDR2 is YSYEKL. The ends lost 6 bases at V and 2 bases at J; junction bases unmatched: 1. CDR3 length: 14 amino acids. CDR3 DNA: TGCGCCAGCAGGGGGACAGGGGGCAACTATGGCTACACCTTC. Translating gives CASRGTGGNYGYTF.

The chain has TRBV7-9 and TRBJ1-1, with D perhaps matching TRBD1 (5 bases). The CDR3 runs 11 residues. Germline assignment: CDR1 SEHNR and CDR2 FQNEAQ (reference sequence). Trimming stripped 11 bases from V and 5 bases from J, with 12 bases between. The CDR3 loop reads CAADTVTEAFF. CDR3 nucleotide sequence: TGTGCCGCGGACACCGTGACTGAAGCTTTCTTT. Full variable domain (rest looked up from reference TRBV7-9 and TRBJ1-1): DTGVSQNPRHKITKRGQNVTFRCDPISEHNRLYWYRQTLGQGPEFLTYFQNEAQLEKSRLLSDRFSAERPKGSFSTLEIQRTEQGDSAMYLCAADTVTEAFFGQGTRLTVV.

As for this clone: This specimen includes other DNA sequences encoding the same CDR3. The chain uses TRBV27 and TRBJ1-1; 10 bases align to TRBD1. Germline V gene sequence: CDR1 MNHEY, CDR2 SMNVEV (reference sequence). The V and J ends lost 3 bases and 2 bases, in that order; junction bases with no gene match: 0. The CDR3 loop spans 14 amino acids. The CDR3 here is CASSLTGGNTEAFF. DNA for the CDR3: TGTGCCAGCAGTTTGACAGGGGGCAACACTGAAGCTTTCTTT.

The CDR3 bases are TGTGCCAGCAGTTTAACCGGGACTCCCATGGAGGGGTTCTTC. Translation: CASSLTGTPMEGFF. J is TRBJ2-1 and V is TRBV5-4, with a weak D call TRBD2 (6 bases). CDR3 length: 14 amino acids. V was cut by 5 bases and J by 15 bases, with 24 bases left in between. In germline, CDR1 is SGHNT, CDR2 YYREEE (reference sequence).

The rearrangement links TRBV6-5 to TRBJ2-7; D gene uncertain. Germline CDR1 is MNHEY and CDR2 is SVGAGI. The CDR3 is made up of 13 amino acids. With 6 bases removed from V and 0 bases from J, the gap between germline ends came to 9 bases. The CDR3 sequence: CASRRTDSYEQYF. CDR3 nucleotides: TGTGCCAGCAGGCGCACAGACTCCTACGAGCAGTACTTC.

Written as DNA, the CDR3 is TGTGCCTGGAGTATAGACAACAATCAGCCCCAGCATTTT. This translates into CAWSIDNNQPQHF. The V gene is TRBV30, the J gene TRBJ1-5; the D is unclear. There are 13 residues in the CDR3. Germline values: CDR1 GTSNPN, CDR2 SVGIG (reference sequence). Trimming took off 2 bases at V and 3 bases at J, with 8 bases between the two ends.

With regard to this clone: Within the sample, other DNA sequences also encode this same CDR3. In DNA form, the CDR3 reads TGTGCCTGGAGTGTAGGGCAGGGGAATCAGCCCCAGCATTTT. Its protein product is CAWSVGQGNQPQHF. The J gene is TRBJ1-5, the V gene TRBV30; TRBD1 might be the D (6 bases). In germline, CDR1 is GTSNPN, CDR2 SVGIG (reference sequence). This CDR3 contains 14 residues. V was shortened by 0 bases and J by 4 bases, with 10 bases between the two germline ends. Complete variable domain (other parts from reference TRBV30 and TRBJ1-5): SQTIHQWPATLVQPVGSPLSLECTVEGTSNPNLYWYRQAAGRGLQLLFYSVGIGQISSEVPQNLSASRPQDRQFILSSKKLLLSDSGFYLCAWSVGQGNQPQHFGDGTRLSIL.

The chain combines TRBV6-5 with TRBJ2-7; D might be TRBD2 (5 bases). CDR3 length: 13 residues. From germline, CDR1 is MNHEY and CDR2 SVGAGI. The ends were cut back, 2 bases at V and 3 bases at J, with 8 bases in the middle. The CDR3 protein is CASSYGEFYEQYF. The CDR3 DNA reads TGTGCCAGCAGTTACGGGGAGTTCTACGAGCAGTACTTC.

This clone has a handful of counts. V is TRBV20-1 and J is TRBJ2-1; tentative D call: TRBD1 (6 bases). The CDR3 is 11 amino acids. Trimming left V 1 base short and J 12 bases short, with 10 bases between. The germline V gene encodes CDR1 DFQATT and CDR2 SNEGSKA (reference sequence). CDR3 residues: CSARGGGRQFF. CDR3 nucleotide sequence: TGCAGTGCTAGAGGAGGGGGACGGCAGTTCTTC.